Following are 30 T cell receptor beta chains from one sample sequenced in a study of CD8+CD57+ T cells in acquired aplastic anemia. It was genomic DNA that served as the template for profiling TCR beta VDJ and CDR3. TCRdb re-analysed the reads in MiXCR, keeping a single row per CDR3 protein. The sample has roughly 150,000 distinct CDR3 sequences, roughly 45% seen once. Sequenced input: sorted CD4+, CD8+, or CD8+CD57+ T cells (not recorded which) from PBMCs. The origin of the receptors is a human donor in good health.

The chain couples TRBV29-1 to TRBJ1-2; D is possibly TRBD1 (6 bases). Germline-derived CDR1 and CDR2 are SQVTM and ANQGSEA. V lost 6 bases and J 8 bases, leaving 13 bases between the germline ends. The CDR3 is made up of 11 amino acids. CDR3 loop: CSVPGTPGYTF. Here the CDR3 DNA reads TGCAGCGTGCCCGGGACACCCGGCTACACCTTC.

This clonotype occurred many times. The rearrangement uses TRBV9 and TRBJ2-5; 8 bases are shared with TRBD2. Per the germline V gene, CDR1 is SGDLS and CDR2 is YYNGEE. V was clipped by 1 base and J by 2 bases; unmatched bases: 4. The CDR3 has 15 amino acids. CDR3 sequence (DNA): TGTGCCAGCAGCGTAACCGGGAGGGGGCAAGAGACCCAGTACTTC. It yields the protein CASSVTGRGQETQYF.

The chain joins TRBV19 to TRBJ2-1; D uncertain. The CDR3 is made up of 15 amino acids. Germline lookup yields CDR1 LNHDA and CDR2 SQIVND (reference sequence). V dropped 7 bases and J dropped 10 bases, with 23 bases sitting between them. The CDR3 bases are TGTGCCAGTAAAAGACGAGGAGTCGAAACGGACGAGCAGTTCTTC. Amino acids: CASKRRGVETDEQFF.

This clonotype was found a few times. At one end, the junction sequence differs from germline, possibly due to a read error. The chain employs TRBV12-3 or TRBV12-4 and TRBJ2-1; the match to TRBD1 covers 9 bases. The CDR3 consists of 15 residues. CDR3 protein: CASSRGQGTNNEQLF. DNA of the CDR3: TGTGCCAGCAGCCGTGGACAGGGGACGAACAATGAGCAGCTCTTC.

This clonotype was recorded many times. The chain recombines TRBV7-2 with TRBJ2-7; maybe TRBD1 (6 bases). The CDR3 is made up of 16 amino acids. V was cut by 3 bases and J by 4 bases, with 19 bases left in between. The germline V gene encodes CDR1 SGHTA and CDR2 FQGNSA. The CDR3 loop reads CASSFGAPTGIYEQYF. The DNA for the CDR3 is TGTGCCAGCAGCTTCGGGGCCCCGACAGGAATATACGAGCAGTACTTC.

The V gene is TRBV5-5, the J gene TRBJ2-7; possible D gene TRBD2, 6 bases. Trimming took off 0 bases at V and 4 bases at J, with 11 bases between the two ends. Germline-derived CDR1 and CDR2 are SGHKS and YYEKEE (reference sequence). This CDR3 is 14 amino acids long. The CDR3 DNA follows: TGTGCCAGCAGCTTGGTAGGGAGGTCGTACGAGCAGTACTTC. Its protein is CASSLVGRSYEQYF.

This clonotype has more than one count but fewer than ten. V is TRBV2 and J is TRBJ2-5, with D possibly TRBD2 on 5 matching bases. This CDR3 is built from 15 residues. The V and J ends lost 0 bases and 6 bases respectively, with 14 bases between them. The V gene's germline CDR1 is SNHLY and CDR2 FYNNEI. The DNA for the CDR3 is TGTGCCAGCAGTGAAGCGTTACTAGGCCCAAAGACCCAGTACTTC. Translated: CASSEALLGPKTQYF.

This clonotype was recorded many times. The V call is TRBV7-2, the J call TRBJ1-2; D uncertain. The CDR3 is 13 amino acids. Between the trimmed V and J ends, which lost 1 base and 4 bases, there was a span of 7 bases. CDR1 is SGHTA, CDR2 FQGNSA, per germline. The CDR3 loop reads CASSLDRAYGYTF. DNA of the CDR3: TGTGCCAGCAGCTTAGACAGAGCCTATGGCTACACCTTC.

V usage is TRBV2 and J usage is TRBJ2-1; 9 bases fit TRBD1. Germline CDR1 is SNHLY and CDR2 is FYNNEI. V trimming: 6 bases; J trimming: 4 bases; junction bases outside the gene matches: 7. The CDR3 is 15 amino acids. The CDR3 coding sequence is TGTGCCAGCAGACCCGGGACAGGGTTTTACAATGAGCAGTTCTTC. Translation: CASRPGTGFYNEQFF.

The V gene is TRBV6-2 or TRBV6-3, the J gene TRBJ2-5, with 11 bases matching TRBD2. The CDR3 has 17 amino acids. Per germline, CDR1 MNHEY and CDR2 SVGEGT. The V gene end was trimmed by 6 bases and the J gene end by 5 bases; junction bases not matched to a gene: 14. CDR3 nucleotides: TGTGCCAGCAGGGGGATTGGTAGCGGGAGGGTTCGGGAGACCCAGTACTTC. The encoded protein is CASRGIGSGRVRETQYF.

This rearrangement joins TRBV6-2 or TRBV6-3 to TRBJ1-1; weak D call: TRBD1 (6 bases). The CDR3 runs 15 residues. The germline V gene has CDR1 MNHEY and CDR2 SVGEGT. V lost 9 bases and J 3 bases, leaving 20 bases between the germline ends. The CDR3 reads CARRGIWPLDTEAFF. The CDR3 DNA sequence: TGTGCCAGGAGGGGGATTTGGCCATTGGACACTGAAGCTTTCTTT.

This clonotype was seen at least ten times. The V gene is TRBV11-2, the J gene TRBJ1-5; a weak D match, TRBD1 (6 bases). The CDR3 is 18 residues long. Trimming removed 3 bases from V and 0 bases from J, with 18 bases in between. Germline CDR1 SGHAT, CDR2 FQNNGV. This chain's CDR3 is CASSLMGANAYSNQPQHF. The CDR3 nucleotides read TGTGCCAGCAGCTTGATGGGGGCCAACGCTTATAGCAATCAGCCCCAGCATTTT.

This clonotype appeared many times. The chain couples TRBV20-1 to TRBJ2-2; the D is unclear. The CDR3 spans 15 residues. Germline V CDR1 and CDR2: DFQATT, SNEGSKA (reference sequence). V was pared by 6 bases and J by 2 bases, with 16 bases between. The CDR3, as DNA: TGCAGTGCCCACCGCGGTGACATTAACACCGGGGAGCTGTTTTTT. Translating it yields CSAHRGDINTGELFF.

This clonotype has at least ten counts. The chain has TRBV20-1 and TRBJ1-6, with D unresolved. With 0 bases removed from V and 5 bases from J, the gap between germline ends came to 11 bases. Germline loops: CDR1 DFQATT, CDR2 SNEGSKA (reference sequence). This CDR3 has 15 residues. The CDR3 region has the DNA TGCAGTGCTAGAGATCGCCAGCTAGATAATTCACCCCTCCACTTT. Protein product: CSARDRQLDNSPLHF.

This clonotype has just a few counts. CDR3 nucleotides: TGTGCCAGCAGCGTTAGCGGGAGGGCGTCCTACGAGCAGTACTTC. This sequence encodes CASSVSGRASYEQYF. The chain employs TRBV28 and TRBJ2-7; 11 bases are a match to TRBD2. CDR1 and CDR2 from the germline V gene are MDHEN and SYDVKM. The CDR3 is made up of 15 amino acids. Unmatched junction bases numbered 5, after V lost 6 bases and J lost 1 base.

This clonotype was observed many times. The chain uses TRBV7-2 and TRBJ2-2; D remains ambiguous. The V gene's germline CDR1 is SGHTA and CDR2 FQGNSA. The CDR3 runs 16 residues. The germline V and J ends were trimmed by 1 base and 3 bases, with 12 bases remaining between them. CDR3: CASSLVGMLDTGELFF. In nucleotides, the CDR3 is TGTGCCAGCAGCTTAGTAGGCATGTTGGACACCGGGGAGCTGTTTTTT.

This clonotype came up once. The genes are TRBV5-6 and TRBJ1-6; 9 bases match TRBD1. Trimming cost V 4 bases and J 9 bases; bases outside gene matches: 8. This CDR3 comprises 15 residues. CDR1 and CDR2 from the germline V gene are SGHDT and YYEEEE. DNA of the CDR3: TGTGCCAGCAGCCCGGATGGGACAGGGACTTCACCCCTCCACTTT. Translating it yields CASSPDGTGTSPLHF.

This chain uses TRBV3-1 with TRBJ2-7; D is uncertain. Germline CDR1 and CDR2: LGHDT and YNNKEL (reference sequence). The CDR3 sequence is 15 residues long. Trimming removed 1 base at V and 5 bases at J, with 15 bases between. In nucleotides, the CDR3 is TGTGCCAGCAGCCAAGCCGGGTATGATTTCGACGAGCAGTACTTC. Protein sequence: CASSQAGYDFDEQYF.

The V gene is TRBV29-1, the J gene TRBJ2-3; possibly TRBD1 for D (6 bases). Trimming removed 8 bases at V and 2 bases at J, with 17 bases between. The germline CDR1 and CDR2 sequences are SQVTM and ANQGSEA. This CDR3 is built from 14 residues. CDR3 coding DNA: TGCAGCTTATACGTGACAGGCTTCACAGATACGCAGTATTTT. This translates into CSLYVTGFTDTQYF.

This clonotype was counted many times. The chain couples TRBV9 to TRBJ2-5; 13 bases agree with TRBD2. The V and J ends lost 4 bases and 3 bases, in that order; junction bases with no gene match: 9. The CDR3 is 17 residues long. Per germline, CDR1 SGDLS and CDR2 YYNGEE. The CDR3 nucleotides are TGTGCCAGCAGCCTCGGACTAGCGGGAGCTGAGGAAGAGACCCAGTACTTC. Translated: CASSLGLAGAEEETQYF. Looking up the rest from reference TRBV9 and TRBJ2-5 gives the full variable domain: DSGVTQTPKHLITATGQRVTLRCSPRSGDLSVYWYQQSLDQGLQFLIQYYNGEERAKGNILERFSAQQFPDLHSELNLSSLELGDSALYFCASSLGLAGAEEETQYFGPGTRLLVL.

This clonotype has a count of ten or more. The chain has TRBV6-2 or TRBV6-3 and TRBJ2-3; D remains ambiguous. V shed 6 bases and J shed 14 bases, with 18 bases lying between them. In germline, CDR1 is MNHEY, CDR2 SVGEGT. The CDR3 is 12 residues long. CDR3 coding DNA: TGTGCCAGCAGCTCCCGTAACGGAGAACGGTATTTT. It is translated as CASSSRNGERYF.

This clonotype was counted a few times. V and J are TRBV24-1 and TRBJ1-2, with 9 bases identical to TRBD1. V trimming: 11 bases; J trimming: 7 bases; junction bases outside the gene matches: 7. Germline CDR1 KGHDR, CDR2 SFDVKD. CDR3 size: 12 residues. CDR3 coding DNA: TGTGCCATCGGGACAGGGCTAAGTGGCTACACCTTC. It yields the protein CAIGTGLSGYTF.

In its sample, this clonotype was seen many times. This chain links TRBV20-1 with TRBJ1-2; a weak D match, TRBD1 (5 bases). Trimming left V 2 bases short and J 0 bases short, with 10 bases between. Germline CDR1 reads DFQATT; CDR2 reads SNEGSKA (reference sequence). This CDR3 has 14 residues. The CDR3 bases are TGCAGTGCTAGATGGGGGGGGACTAACTATGGCTACACCTTC. Encoded protein: CSARWGGTNYGYTF.

The sample holds many counts of this clonotype. This rearrangement joins TRBV4-2 to TRBJ1-1, with 7 bases lining up with TRBD1. The CDR3 length is 15 residues. Germline V gene data show CDR1 as LGHNA and CDR2 as YNFKEQ. V shed 0 bases, J shed 0 bases, and the junction held 1 base outside the gene matches. As DNA, the CDR3 is TGTGCCAGCAGCCAAGAGGGGACAGTGAACACTGAAGCTTTCTTT. This codes for CASSQEGTVNTEAFF.

Many counts were recorded for this clonotype. V is TRBV10-1 and J is TRBJ2-6, with unresolved D. Germline assignment: CDR1 WNHNN and CDR2 SYGVQD (reference sequence). The CDR3 runs to 16 residues. The ends were cut back, 0 bases at V and 1 base at J, with 7 bases in the middle. CDR3 loop: CASSESVGSGANVLTF. The DNA for the CDR3 is TGCGCCAGCAGTGAGTCTGTGGGGTCTGGGGCCAACGTCCTGACTTTC.

The V call is TRBV29-1, the J call TRBJ2-1; tentative D call: TRBD2 (6 bases). Trimming took 2 bases from V and 10 from J, leaving 21 bases between them. The germline gives CDR1 SQVTM, CDR2 ANQGSEA. The CDR3 is 15 residues long. CDR3: CSVEKGGGSPREQFF. DNA for the CDR3: TGCAGCGTTGAAAAGGGAGGAGGCTCCCCGAGGGAGCAGTTCTTC.

This clonotype was seen at least ten times. This sequence joins TRBV10-3 and TRBJ2-7; possibly TRBD1 or TRBD2 for D (5 bases each). V dropped 5 bases and J dropped 3 bases, with 17 bases sitting between them. The CDR3 sequence is 15 residues long. Germline V lookup: CDR1 ENHRY, CDR2 SYGVKD. CDR3 coding DNA: TGTGCCATCAGTTCCCCCGGGACCTATGGCTACGAGCAGTACTTC. Its protein is CAISSPGTYGYEQYF.

The gene calls are TRBV10-3 and TRBJ1-5, with a tentative D call TRBD1 (6 bases). V was cut by 4 bases and J by 2 bases, with 6 bases left in between. Per germline, CDR1 ENHRY and CDR2 SYGVKD. This CDR3 has 13 amino acids. The chain's CDR3 is CAISGQGNQPQHF. For the CDR3, the DNA is TGTGCCATCAGTGGACAGGGCAATCAGCCCCAGCATTTT.

Points on this clonotype: This may be a read error, as it is one base from a much larger clone. For the CDR3, the DNA is TGTGCCAGCAGTTACTCGAGGTTTATGGCCGCTGAAGCTTTCTTT. This sequence encodes CASSYSRFMAAEAFF. The gene calls are TRBV6-5 and TRBJ1-1, with D uncertain. The CDR3 has 15 amino acids. Germline V gives CDR1 MNHEY, CDR2 SVGAGI. V lost 0 bases to trimming and J lost 6 bases, with 14 bases between them.

This clonotype was seen ten or more times. This chain joins TRBV7-2 and TRBJ1-1, with TRBD1 matching 9 bases. The V segment lost 5 bases and the J segment 1 base; nucleotides outside the gene matches: 2. The CDR3 totals 14 residues. Germline assignment: CDR1 SGHTA and CDR2 FQGNSA. This CDR3 reads CASSVTGGNTEAFF. The CDR3 coding sequence is TGTGCCAGCAGCGTGACAGGGGGGAACACTGAAGCTTTCTTT.